The 11 T cell receptor beta chains presented below share a single source sample, sequenced in a study of beta chain features in type 1 diabetes. The study reverse transcribed the entire isolated RNA, so it sequenced expressed TCRB transcripts. Sequenced by immunoSEQ multiplex PCR; TCRdb stores in-frame clones only, minus some. The table shows 350,000 to 400,000 clones, with about 16% occurring only once. Source material: naive CD4+ T cells from blood. Source of these receptors: a woman between 18 and 30 years old in good health.

This chain links TRBV28 with TRBJ2-4, with D possibly matching TRBD1 (6 bases). Per the germline V gene, CDR1 is MDHEN and CDR2 is SYDVKM. This CDR3 spans 13 amino acids. With 4 bases removed from V and 10 bases from J, the gap between germline ends came to 14 bases. Written as DNA, the CDR3 is TGTGCCAGCAGTTCGCCGGGACACCGTATTCAGTACTTC. Amino acids: CASSSPGHRIQYF.

The chain recombines TRBV7-2 with TRBJ2-5; D may be TRBD1 (6 bases). The germline V and J ends were trimmed by 0 bases and 6 bases, with 14 bases remaining between them. The CDR3 length is 15 residues. CDR1 is SGHTA, CDR2 FQGNSA, per germline. The CDR3 DNA reads as TGTGCCAGCAGCTTAGCAGCTCAGGGGTCTAAGACCCAGTACTTC. It translates to CASSLAAQGSKTQYF.

This clone has just a few counts. The rearrangement joins TRBV30 to TRBJ1-4; 7 positions match TRBD1. There are 17 residues in the CDR3. From germline, CDR1 is GTSNPN and CDR2 SVGIG (reference sequence). V lost 4 bases, J lost 7 bases, and 18 bases stayed unmatched. CDR3 coding DNA: TGTGCCTGGACAGCCGGGACAGTCAATTCTGGAGTTGAAAAACTGTTTTTT. It codes for CAWTAGTVNSGVEKLFF.

This clone was detected only a few times. The chain recombines TRBV25-1 with TRBJ2-2, with 7 bases fitting TRBD1. V was pared by 6 bases and J by 6 bases, with 4 bases of the junction left unmatched. Germline CDR1 reads MGHDK; CDR2 reads SYGVNS. This CDR3 is 13 amino acids long. The CDR3 DNA sequence: TGTGCCAGCAGGAAAACAGGGGCCGGGGAGCTGTTTTTT. It encodes CASRKTGAGELFF.

The V call is TRBV6-1, the J call TRBJ2-7, with TRBD1 matching 10 bases. V lost 5 bases to trimming and J lost 6 bases; unmatched junction nucleotides: 7. CDR1 is MNHNS, CDR2 SASEGT, per germline. This CDR3 is built from 14 residues. The CDR3 sequence: CASSSRTGGGEQYF. The CDR3 region has the DNA TGTGCCAGCAGTTCCCGGACAGGGGGTGGCGAGCAGTACTTC.

Remarks on this clone: This same CDR3 is encoded by further DNA sequences in the sample. CDR3 residues: CASSPGQQETQYF. DNA of the CDR3: TGTGCCAGCTCACCAGGACAGCAAGAGACCCAGTACTTC. The chain is built from TRBV18 and TRBJ2-5; D is perhaps TRBD1 (6 bases). The CDR3 is 13 amino acids. Germline loops: CDR1 KGHSH, CDR2 LQKENI. V was trimmed by 2 bases and J by 2 bases, leaving 6 bases between them.

This clone came up many times. The chain combines TRBV29-1 with TRBJ2-7; D remains unclear. Looked up from germline, CDR1 is SQVTM and CDR2 is ANQGSEA. The CDR3 has 13 amino acids. V was clipped by 4 bases and J by 0 bases, with 10 bases between them. The CDR3 reads CSVARQDSYEQYF. Here the CDR3 DNA reads TGCAGCGTTGCGAGGCAAGACTCCTACGAGCAGTACTTC.

The chain carries TRBV9 and TRBJ2-7; TRBD2 might be the D (5 bases). This CDR3 has 13 amino acids. Germline loops: CDR1 SGDLS, CDR2 YYNGEE. V was clipped by 0 bases and J by 2 bases, with 6 bases between them. The chain's CDR3 is CASSVDGTYEQYF. For the CDR3, the DNA is TGTGCCAGCAGCGTAGACGGGACCTACGAGCAGTACTTC.

This clone has only a few counts. The rearrangement links TRBV30 to TRBJ2-1; 8 bases map to TRBD2. The V and J ends lost 0 bases and 15 bases, in that order; junction bases with no gene match: 7. This CDR3 comprises 12 residues. CDR1 is GTSNPN and CDR2 is SVGIG in the germline V gene (reference sequence). The CDR3 DNA sequence: TGTGCCTGGAGTGTAGGTGTAGCGGGGCCGTTCTTC. This sequence encodes CAWSVGVAGPFF.

This clone was seen only a few times. The gene calls are TRBV4-3 and TRBJ1-4; 7 nucleotides line up with TRBD1. Looked up from germline, CDR1 is LGHNA and CDR2 is YSLEER. This CDR3 has 17 residues. V was pared by 1 base and J by 1 base, with 6 bases of the junction left unmatched. CDR3 sequence: CASSQAGTVRTNEKLFF. DNA of the CDR3: TGCGCCAGCAGCCAAGCTGGGACAGTAAGAACTAATGAAAAACTGTTTTTT.

This clone occurred a few times. The rearrangement links TRBV25-1 to TRBJ2-1; D may be TRBD2 (7 bases). The CDR3 extends over 14 amino acids. V was shortened by 9 bases and J by 5 bases, with 17 bases between the two germline ends. Germline V lookup: CDR1 MGHDK, CDR2 SYGVNS. CDR3 residues: CASRGAGSHNEQFF. The CDR3 DNA is TGTGCCAGTCGGGGGGCCGGGAGCCACAATGAGCAGTTCTTC.